The rows below give T cell receptor beta chains drawn from one sample of a study of CD8 T cells in ankylosing spondylitis. From the 5' RACE reads, TCRdb called clonotypes with MiXCR, one entry per CDR3 protein. The table lists 40,000 to 55,000 distinct CDR3 sequences, 7.4% of them singletons, with 7.5% to 10% in the top ten. Sequencing input: blood, either unsorted or a sorted T cell fraction (not recorded which). These receptors all come from a female donor with ankylosing spondylitis or in good health (not recorded which). The CDR3 runs from the conserved cysteine through the conserved F or W. D genes are given only for firm matches. Expanded clones get a size class; other rows say once, few or many, or leave the size out.

D gene: NA
J gene: TRBJ1-6
V gene: TRBV7-9
clone size: few
CDR3 protein: CASSLNSPLHF
CDR3 DNA: TGTGCCAGCAGCCTAAATTCACCCCTCCACTTT

D gene: NA
J gene: TRBJ1-1
V gene: TRBV6-1
clone size: NA
CDR3 protein: CASSETRFHQGF
CDR3 DNA: TGTGCCAGCAGTGAAACTCGGTTTCATCAGGGGTTT

D gene: NA
J gene: TRBJ2-2
V gene: TRBV6-2/TRBV6-3
clone size: many
CDR3 protein: CASSQDRAGGELFF
CDR3 DNA: TGTGCCAGCAGTCAGGACCGGGCCGGCGGGGAGCTGTTTTTT

D gene: NA
J gene: TRBJ1-2
V gene: TRBV20-1
clone size: few
CDR3 protein: CSARDRGEGYTF
CDR3 DNA: TGCAGTGCTAGAGATAGAGGGGAGGGCTACACCTTC

D gene: NA
J gene: TRBJ2-1
V gene: TRBV3-1
clone size: few
CDR3 protein: CASSTRQVLFYNEQFF
CDR3 DNA: TGTGCCAGTTCGACTCGACAGGTCCTTTTCTACAATGAGCAGTTCTTC

D gene: NA
J gene: TRBJ2-1
V gene: TRBV7-2
clone size: NA
CDR3 protein: CASSRVSSSYNEQFF
CDR3 DNA: TGTGCCAGCAGCCGTGTATCGAGCTCCTACAATGAGCAGTTCTTC

D gene: TRBD1
J gene: TRBJ2-6
V gene: TRBV5-1
clone size: many
CDR3 protein: CASSDGTGLSGANVLTF
CDR3 DNA: TGCGCCAGCAGCGACGGGACAGGGCTTTCTGGGGCCAACGTCCTGACTTTC

D gene: NA
J gene: TRBJ2-3
V gene: TRBV3-1
clone size: many
CDR3 protein: CASSQGVRRMTDTQYF
CDR3 DNA: TGTGCCAGCAGCCAAGGGGTCCGGAGGATGACAGATACGCAGTATTTT

D gene: TRBD2
J gene: TRBJ2-3
V gene: TRBV27
clone size: many
CDR3 protein: CASSPTSGGAPDTQYF
CDR3 DNA: TGTGCCAGCAGTCCCACTAGCGGGGGGGCGCCAGATACGCAGTATTTT

D gene: NA
J gene: TRBJ1-2
V gene: TRBV18
clone size: many
CDR3 protein: CASSPARGPGYTF
CDR3 DNA: TGTGCCAGCTCACCGGCCCGGGGGCCTGGCTACACCTTC

D gene: NA
J gene: TRBJ1-5
V gene: TRBV20-1
clone size: many
CDR3 protein: CSAGGHSNQPQHF
CDR3 DNA: TGCAGTGCTGGGGGGCATAGCAATCAGCCCCAGCATTTT

D gene: NA
J gene: TRBJ1-3
V gene: TRBV5-1
clone size: many
CDR3 protein: CASSLAGGIGNTIYF
CDR3 DNA: TGCGCCAGCAGCTTGGCCGGAGGGATTGGAAACACCATATATTTT

D gene: NA
J gene: TRBJ1-6
V gene: TRBV7-2
clone size: NA
CDR3 protein: CASSGVNSPLHF
CDR3 DNA: TGTGCCAGCAGTGGGGTTAATTCACCCCTCCACTTT

D gene: NA
J gene: TRBJ2-5
V gene: TRBV10-3
clone size: few
CDR3 protein: CAITRSGPDGTQYF
CDR3 DNA: TGTGCCATCACAAGATCAGGACCCGATGGGACCCAGTACTTC

D gene: NA
J gene: TRBJ2-5
V gene: TRBV12-3/TRBV12-4
clone size: many
CDR3 protein: CASSSRTFQETQYF
CDR3 DNA: TGTGCCAGCAGTTCCAGGACATTTCAAGAGACCCAGTACTTC

D gene: TRBD2
J gene: TRBJ2-1
V gene: TRBV20-1
clone size: many
CDR3 protein: CSAPGLADNYNEQFF
CDR3 DNA: TGCAGTGCCCCAGGACTAGCGGACAACTACAATGAGCAGTTCTTC

D gene: NA
J gene: TRBJ2-3
V gene: TRBV6-5
clone size: many
CDR3 protein: CASSYEPRGDTQYF
CDR3 DNA: TGTGCCAGCAGTTACGAACCGAGGGGAGATACGCAGTATTTT

D gene: NA
J gene: TRBJ1-2
V gene: TRBV28
clone size: many
CDR3 protein: CASTKRVANYGYTF
CDR3 DNA: TGTGCCAGCACCAAGCGGGTGGCTAATTATGGCTACACCTTC

D gene: TRBD1
J gene: TRBJ2-7
V gene: TRBV7-3
clone size: many
CDR3 protein: CASSQTGQAHEQYF
CDR3 DNA: TGTGCCAGCAGCCAGACCGGACAGGCCCACGAGCAGTACTTC

D gene: TRBD2
J gene: TRBJ2-3
V gene: TRBV11-1
clone size: many
CDR3 protein: CASSLLTAGGPASFPQYF
CDR3 DNA: TGTGCCAGCAGCTTATTAACAGCGGGGGGGCCCGCCAGCTTTCCGCAGTATTTT

D gene: NA
J gene: TRBJ2-3
V gene: TRBV5-1
clone size: NA
CDR3 protein: CASSLESGQFTDTQYF
CDR3 DNA: TGCGCCAGCAGCTTGGAGAGCGGACAGTTCACAGATACGCAGTATTTT

D gene: TRBD1
J gene: TRBJ2-7
V gene: TRBV7-2
clone size: many
CDR3 protein: CASSLWTGGVWEQYF
CDR3 DNA: TGTGCCAGCAGCTTATGGACAGGGGGCGTTTGGGAGCAGTACTTC

D gene: NA
J gene: TRBJ1-4
V gene: TRBV6-1
clone size: many
CDR3 protein: CASRAPIKPTNEKLFF
CDR3 DNA: TGTGCCAGCAGGGCCCCAATCAAACCAACTAATGAAAAACTGTTTTTT

D gene: NA
J gene: TRBJ2-5
V gene: TRBV10-3
clone size: many
CDR3 protein: CAIKSRGETQYF
CDR3 DNA: TGTGCCATCAAATCCCGAGGGGAGACCCAGTACTTC

D gene: NA
J gene: TRBJ1-3
V gene: TRBV11-2
clone size: many
CDR3 protein: CASSPMRVRLTGNTIYF
CDR3 DNA: TGTGCCAGCAGCCCGATGCGTGTCAGGCTCACTGGAAACACCATATATTTT

D gene: TRBD1
J gene: TRBJ1-1
V gene: TRBV7-8
clone size: many
CDR3 protein: CASSLATGDTEAFF
CDR3 DNA: TGTGCCAGCAGCTTAGCGACAGGGGACACTGAAGCTTTCTTT

D gene: NA
J gene: TRBJ2-3
V gene: TRBV15
clone size: many
CDR3 protein: CATSSGPDTQYF
CDR3 DNA: TGTGCCACCAGCTCCGGGCCAGATACGCAGTATTTT

D gene: NA
J gene: TRBJ2-7
V gene: TRBV5-1
clone size: many
CDR3 protein: CASSLGTSTYEQYF
CDR3 DNA: TGCGCCAGCAGCTTGGGGACTTCCACCTACGAGCAGTACTTC

D gene: NA
J gene: TRBJ2-5
V gene: TRBV28
clone size: many
CDR3 protein: CASIGDSKGQETQYF
CDR3 DNA: TGTGCCAGCATAGGTGACAGCAAGGGCCAAGAGACCCAGTACTTC

D gene: NA
J gene: TRBJ1-5
V gene: TRBV20-1
clone size: few
CDR3 protein: CSARTGEQPQHF
CDR3 DNA: TGCAGTGCTAGGACGGGGGAGCAGCCCCAGCATTTT

D gene: NA
J gene: TRBJ1-1
V gene: TRBV12-3/TRBV12-4
clone size: many
CDR3 protein: CASSFQENTEAFF
CDR3 DNA: TGTGCCAGCAGTTTTCAGGAGAACACTGAAGCTTTCTTT

D gene: NA
J gene: TRBJ2-7
V gene: TRBV20-1
clone size: many
CDR3 protein: CSAKDRLFSYEQYF
CDR3 DNA: TGCAGTGCTAAGGACAGATTGTTCTCCTACGAGCAGTACTTC

D gene: NA
J gene: TRBJ1-3
V gene: TRBV29-1
clone size: few
CDR3 protein: CSVATGNTIYF
CDR3 DNA: TGCAGCGTTGCGACTGGAAACACCATATATTTT

D gene: NA
J gene: TRBJ1-2
V gene: TRBV6-5
clone size: many
CDR3 protein: CASSSLTEFYGYTF
CDR3 DNA: TGTGCCAGCAGTTCCCTGACAGAGTTTTATGGCTACACCTTC

D gene: NA
J gene: TRBJ1-2
V gene: TRBV20-1
clone size: many
CDR3 protein: CSARQTEYYGYTF
CDR3 DNA: TGCAGTGCTAGACAGACAGAGTACTATGGCTACACCTTC

D gene: NA
J gene: TRBJ1-2
V gene: TRBV6-5
clone size: many
CDR3 protein: CASSFNRVYGYTF
CDR3 DNA: TGTGCCAGCAGTTTCAACAGGGTTTATGGCTACACCTTC

D gene: TRBD1
J gene: TRBJ2-1
V gene: TRBV7-9
clone size: few
CDR3 protein: CASSFRGRDNEQFF
CDR3 DNA: TGTGCCAGCAGCTTCAGGGGGAGAGACAATGAGCAGTTCTTC

D gene: NA
J gene: TRBJ2-7
V gene: TRBV12-3/TRBV12-4
clone size: many
CDR3 protein: CASSLGRDEQYF
CDR3 DNA: TGTGCCAGCAGCCTCGGCCGCGACGAGCAGTACTTC

D gene: TRBD1
J gene: TRBJ1-5
V gene: TRBV19
clone size: NA
CDR3 protein: CASSPGTGWNQPQHF
CDR3 DNA: TGTGCCAGTAGCCCTGGGACAGGGTGGAATCAGCCCCAGCATTTT

D gene: TRBD1
J gene: TRBJ2-1
V gene: TRBV3-1
clone size: many
CDR3 protein: CASSPWDRGNEQFF
CDR3 DNA: TGTGCCAGCAGCCCCTGGGACAGGGGAAATGAGCAGTTCTTC

D gene: NA
J gene: TRBJ2-3
V gene: TRBV7-9
clone size: many
CDR3 protein: CASSFGDTQYF
CDR3 DNA: TGTGCCAGCAGCTTCGGGGATACGCAGTATTTT

D gene: TRBD1
J gene: TRBJ2-5
V gene: TRBV12-3/TRBV12-4
clone size: many
CDR3 protein: CASSGTDQETQYF
CDR3 DNA: TGTGCCAGCAGTGGGACAGACCAAGAGACCCAGTACTTC

D gene: TRBD1
J gene: TRBJ1-5
V gene: TRBV7-2
clone size: few
CDR3 protein: CASSLLGQGAYQPQHF
CDR3 DNA: TGTGCCAGCAGCTTACTAGGACAGGGGGCGTATCAGCCCCAGCATTTT

D gene: NA
J gene: TRBJ2-7
V gene: TRBV7-2
clone size: many
CDR3 protein: CASSFNAPFSARSSYEQYF
CDR3 DNA: TGTGCCAGCAGCTTCAACGCTCCCTTCAGTGCAAGGTCCTCCTACGAGCAGTACTTC

D gene: TRBD2
J gene: TRBJ2-3
V gene: TRBV5-1
clone size: NA
CDR3 protein: CASSSTISGGFTDTQYF
CDR3 DNA: TGCGCCAGCAGCTCAACCATTAGCGGGGGATTCACAGATACGCAGTATTTT

D gene: NA
J gene: TRBJ2-3
V gene: TRBV5-1
clone size: many
CDR3 protein: CASREGRSTDTQYF
CDR3 DNA: TGCGCCAGCAGGGAAGGACGTAGCACAGATACGCAGTATTTT

D gene: TRBD2
J gene: TRBJ2-5
V gene: TRBV12-3/TRBV12-4
clone size: many
CDR3 protein: CASSPRREGWETQYF
CDR3 DNA: TGTGCCAGCAGCCCCCGGAGGGAGGGCTGGGAGACCCAGTACTTC

D gene: TRBD1
J gene: TRBJ2-1
V gene: TRBV29-1
clone size: many
CDR3 protein: CSVEGTGAYNEQFF
CDR3 DNA: TGCAGCGTTGAAGGGACAGGAGCCTACAATGAGCAGTTCTTC

D gene: TRBD2
J gene: TRBJ2-1
V gene: TRBV10-1
clone size: NA
CDR3 protein: CARKGLAGGEQFF
CDR3 DNA: TGCGCCAGGAAGGGACTAGCGGGGGGTGAGCAGTTCTTC

D gene: NA
J gene: TRBJ2-3
V gene: TRBV10-3
clone size: many
CDR3 protein: CAISDVTDTQYF
CDR3 DNA: TGTGCCATCAGCGACGTCACAGATACGCAGTATTTT

D gene: NA
J gene: TRBJ1-1
V gene: TRBV18
clone size: few
CDR3 protein: CASSSTGMTEAFF
CDR3 DNA: TGTGCCAGCTCATCAACAGGGATGACTGAAGCTTTCTTT